These 24 T cell receptor beta chains were all obtained from the same sample, sequenced in a study of metastatic and nonmetastatic thyroid tumors. TCRdb re-processed the PCR reads through MiXCR. This sample has some 35,000 clones; around 28% occur once, and the top ten carry about 7.2%. Every patient was untreated before thyroid surgery. The sample was blood. All receptors derive from a female donor with papillary thyroid cancer or a benign thyroid nodule (not recorded which). Some clones in this sample may be carry-over from other donors' samples.

The chain uses TRBV15 and TRBJ2-1, with D unclear. The CDR3 is made up of 18 amino acids. Germline assignment: CDR1 LNHNV and CDR2 YYDKDF (reference sequence). V was cut by 7 bases and J by 0 bases, with 22 bases left in between. The CDR3 coding sequence is TGTGCCACCAACAAATTCCCCCCTCGGCCCAGCTCCTACAATGAGCAGTTCTTC. Protein: CATNKFPPRPSSYNEQFF.

The V call is TRBV6-2 or TRBV6-3, the J call TRBJ2-7; D is uncertain. V lost 2 bases, J lost 3 bases, and 20 bases lay in between. CDR3 length equals 17 residues. Germline V gives CDR1 MNHEY, CDR2 SVGEGT. CDR3 nucleotide sequence: TGTGCCAGCAGTTACCCCGCCTCCTTTCGACCCGACTACGAGCAGTACTTC. Translation gives CASSYPASFRPDYEQYF.

This clone showed up many times. The chain combines TRBV19 with TRBJ2-3; 9 bases are shared with TRBD1. Germline assignment: CDR1 LNHDA and CDR2 SQIVND (reference sequence). There are 14 residues in the CDR3. V lost 10 bases and J lost 4; bases outside the gene matches: 9. Here the CDR3 reads CATGTGFFPDTQYF. In DNA, the CDR3 is TGTGCCACCGGGACAGGGTTTTTTCCAGATACGCAGTATTTT.

The chain combines TRBV20-1 with TRBJ2-7, with D possibly matching TRBD1 (5 bases). Trimming removed 6 bases at V and 6 bases at J, with 15 bases between. Germline V gene data show CDR1 as DFQATT and CDR2 as SNEGSKA (reference sequence). This CDR3 has 12 residues. The CDR3 nucleotides read TGCAGTGCGCTATACAGGAACAGCGAGCAGTACTTC. Amino acids: CSALYRNSEQYF.

This clone is labeled as medium-sized. V and J are TRBV7-8 and TRBJ2-7; 10 bases map to TRBD2. The CDR3 is 16 amino acids. Trimming cost V 4 bases and J 5 bases; bases outside gene matches: 11. Germline CDR1 and CDR2: SGHVS and FQNEAQ. The CDR3 sequence: CASSSDPSGSYHEQYF. The CDR3 region has the DNA TGTGCCAGCAGCTCCGACCCTAGCGGGAGTTACCACGAGCAGTACTTC.

This clone came up many times. The V and J genes are TRBV6-4 and TRBJ2-3; D gene unclear. This CDR3 region has 14 residues. The V end lost 5 bases, the J end lost 0 bases, and 9 bases lay between the germline ends. Germline V gives CDR1 MRHNA, CDR2 SNTAGT. CDR3 residues: CASSSDASTDTQYF. For the CDR3, the DNA is TGTGCCAGCAGTAGCGACGCTAGCACAGATACGCAGTATTTT.

A remark on this clone: One end of the junction varies from germline; a read error may be responsible. The sample carries other DNA sequences with the same CDR3. This CDR3 is CASSLTGYSSPLHF. The CDR3 coding sequence is TGTGCCAGCAGTCTCACGGGTTATAGCTCACCACTCCACTTT. The V and J genes are TRBV27 and TRBJ1-6; D call uncertain. The germline V gene has CDR1 MNHEY and CDR2 SMNVEV (reference sequence). This CDR3 is 14 amino acids long.

A note on this clone: As the CDR3 is not closed by the conserved phenylalanine or tryptophan, this likely results from a read error. This chain joins TRBV7-8 and TRBJ1-3; the D gene is possibly TRBD1 (6 bases). V gave up 5 bases and J gave up 4 bases, with 9 bases separating them. Germline CDR1 reads SGHVS; CDR2 reads FQNEAQ. This CDR3 spans 13 amino acids. The CDR3 spells CASSAGQGNTIYS. DNA of the CDR3: TGTGCCAGCAGCGCTGGACAGGGAAACACCATATATTCT.

This clone has at least ten counts. The CDR3 protein is CASSLPDRGPGGYTF. In DNA form, the CDR3 reads TGTGCCAGCAGCTTACCGGACAGGGGGCCTGGAGGCTACACCTTC. The gene calls are TRBV7-9 and TRBJ1-2, with 11 bases that match TRBD1. Germline loops: CDR1 SEHNR, CDR2 FQNEAQ (reference sequence). The V segment lost 2 bases and the J segment 8 bases; nucleotides outside the gene matches: 7. The CDR3 has 15 amino acids.

J is TRBJ2-1 and V is TRBV6-1; TRBD2 is a possible D gene (7 bases). Deletions cut 4 bases from V and 7 bases from J, with 20 bases between. This CDR3 is 16 amino acids long. Germline V gives CDR1 MNHNS, CDR2 SASEGT. CDR3 amino acids: CASSVGGLSRGNEQFF. In DNA, the CDR3 is TGTGCCAGCAGTGTGGGGGGGCTATCACGCGGAAATGAGCAGTTCTTC.

Worth noting for this clone: One end of the junction fails to match germline, which may point to a read error. The V and J genes are TRBV20-1 and TRBJ2-7; perhaps TRBD2 as D (5 bases). Germline values: CDR1 DFQATT, CDR2 SNEGSKA (reference sequence). This CDR3 region has 15 residues. Written as DNA, the CDR3 is TGCAATGCTTTCCCGGAGAGGGCCGGATCCTACGAGCAGTACTTC. It translates to CNAFPERAGSYEQYF.

This clone is classed as medium-sized. An end of the junction does not agree with germline; a read error may underlie this. This rearrangement joins TRBV15 to TRBJ2-7; 7 bases are shared with TRBD1. CDR1 LNHNV and CDR2 YYDKDF come from the germline V gene (reference sequence). This CDR3 comprises 13 residues. In DNA form, the CDR3 reads TGTGCCACCAGCAGATCACTTGGACAGGATACTCACTTC. It encodes CATSRSLGQDTHF.

The chain recombines TRBV9 with TRBJ2-3; 8 bases map to TRBD2. The CDR3 is made up of 16 amino acids. Germline CDR1 reads SGDLS; CDR2 reads YYNGEE. The ends lost 1 base at V and 2 bases at J; junction bases unmatched: 6. The CDR3 region is CASSVHGSGVTDTQYF. The CDR3 nucleotides are TGTGCCAGCAGCGTACATGGTAGCGGGGTCACAGATACGCAGTATTTT.

The chain couples TRBV5-1 to TRBJ2-7; 10 bases are shared with TRBD2. The germline V gene has CDR1 SGHRS and CDR2 YFSETQ. The CDR3 spans 15 residues. V lost 5 bases and J lost 3; bases outside the gene matches: 8. The CDR3 sequence: CASSTRTSGGYEQYF. For the CDR3, the DNA is TGCGCCAGCAGTACCCGGACTAGCGGAGGCTACGAGCAGTACTTC.

This clone has ten or more counts. The chain has TRBV10-3 and TRBJ1-1, with D perhaps matching TRBD1 (6 bases). The V end was cut by 0 bases, the J end by 3 bases, with 14 bases between. The length of the CDR3 is 16 residues. Germline assignment: CDR1 ENHRY and CDR2 SYGVKD. The CDR3 nucleotides read TGTGCCATCAGTGAGTCGGGAAACTCAGGGGACACTGAAGCTTTCTTT. Residues: CAISESGNSGDTEAFF.

Relative to its sample, this clone is medium-sized. V and J are TRBV6-1 and TRBJ1-6; unclear D gene. V lost 5 bases to trimming and J lost 6 bases, with 2 bases between them. Germline V lookup: CDR1 MNHNS, CDR2 SASEGT. The CDR3 has 11 residues. Here the CDR3 DNA reads TGTGCCAGCAGTCTTAATTCACCCCTCCACTTT. Its protein is CASSLNSPLHF.

The rearrangement uses TRBV28 and TRBJ2-3; D gene ambiguous. V gave up 3 bases and J gave up 4 bases, with 14 bases separating them. CDR1 and CDR2 from the germline V gene are MDHEN and SYDVKM. The CDR3 has 15 residues. CDR3 loop: CASSFSIVTPDTQYF. The DNA for the CDR3 is TGTGCCAGCAGTTTTAGTATCGTTACCCCAGATACGCAGTATTTT.

This clone qualifies as medium-sized. The CDR3 bases are TGTGCCAGCAGTTACAGGTCAGGTACCTACGAGCAGTACTTC. This encodes CASSYRSGTYEQYF. The chain has TRBV6-6 and TRBJ2-7; no firm D call. Germline V gives CDR1 MNHNY, CDR2 SVGAGI (reference sequence). This CDR3 is 14 amino acids long. V was cut by 2 bases and J by 2 bases, with 10 bases left in between.

In its sample, this clone is medium-sized. The genes are TRBV6-1 and TRBJ2-1; 8 bases align to TRBD1. The CDR3 sequence is 16 residues long. The trim removed 8 bases at V and 2 bases at J, leaving 11 bases unmatched. Per the germline V gene, CDR1 is MNHNS and CDR2 is SASEGT. CDR3 DNA: TGTGCCAGCTCAAGGTGGGGACAGGTTGCCTACAATGAGCAGTTCTTC. This translates into CASSRWGQVAYNEQFF.

This clone was observed at least ten times. This sequence joins TRBV10-1 and TRBJ1-2; D not resolved. Germline CDR1 reads WNHNN; CDR2 reads SYGVQD (reference sequence). V shed 6 bases and J shed 2 bases, with 10 bases lying between them. The CDR3 has 13 amino acids. The CDR3 sequence: CASSQDGNYGYTF. The CDR3 region has the DNA TGCGCCAGCAGCCAAGACGGGAACTATGGCTACACCTTC.

By frequency in the sample, this clone is medium-sized. The J gene is TRBJ2-7, the V gene TRBV10-3; D is uncertain. This CDR3 spans 13 amino acids. CDR1 ENHRY and CDR2 SYGVKD come from the germline V gene. The V gene lost 3 bases and the J gene lost 2 bases, with 8 bases spanning the gap. The CDR3 region has the DNA TGTGCCATCAGTGAATCAGGCGCCTACGAGCAGTACTTC. It encodes CAISESGAYEQYF.

The table lists this clone with many counts. This chain connects TRBV4-1 to TRBJ2-1; D call uncertain. Germline V gives CDR1 MGHRA, CDR2 YSYEKL. This CDR3 is built from 17 residues. Trimming removed 4 bases at V and 1 base at J, with 17 bases between. The CDR3 bases are TGCGCCAGCAGCCTTAGTCAGGTAACCTTTTCCTACAATGAGCAGTTCTTC. Residues: CASSLSQVTFSYNEQFF.

The rearrangement joins TRBV6-4 to TRBJ2-2; D is unresolved. The germline V and J ends were trimmed by 0 bases and 4 bases, with 3 bases remaining between them. There are 13 residues in the CDR3. In germline, CDR1 is MRHNA, CDR2 SNTAGT. CDR3 sequence reads: CASSDSGTGELFF. CDR3 bases: TGTGCCAGCAGTGACTCCGGCACCGGGGAGCTGTTTTTT.

This chain connects TRBV11-2 to TRBJ2-7, with D possibly being TRBD1 or TRBD2 (6 bases each). The V and J ends lost 6 bases and 4 bases respectively, with 22 bases between them. The CDR3 is 16 residues long. Germline CDR1 SGHAT, CDR2 FQNNGV. In DNA, the CDR3 is TGTGCCAGCAGTTCAATAATAGGTAGGGGGGCATACGAGCAGTACTTC. Translating it yields CASSSIIGRGAYEQYF.